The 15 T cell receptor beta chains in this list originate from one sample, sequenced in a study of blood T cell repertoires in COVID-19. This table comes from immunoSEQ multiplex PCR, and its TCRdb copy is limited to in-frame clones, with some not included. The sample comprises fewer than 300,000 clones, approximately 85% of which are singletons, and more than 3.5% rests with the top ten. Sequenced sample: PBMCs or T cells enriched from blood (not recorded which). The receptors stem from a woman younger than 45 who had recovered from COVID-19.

CDR3 nucleotide sequence: TGTGCCATCAGTCCGGGACAGATGAACACTGAAGCTTTCTTT. Protein sequence: CAISPGQMNTEAFF. This chain connects TRBV10-3 to TRBJ1-1; 7 positions agree with TRBD1. The CDR3 is made up of 14 amino acids. V trimming: 5 bases; J trimming: 0 bases; junction bases outside the gene matches: 3. From germline, CDR1 is ENHRY and CDR2 SYGVKD.

Written as DNA, the CDR3 is TGCGCCAGCTCAACCACCCTAAGGGGTGCTGGAAACACCATATATTTT. This codes for CASSTTLRGAGNTIYF. The chain carries TRBV5-1 and TRBJ1-3; perhaps TRBD1 as D (5 bases). Germline CDR1 is SGHRS and CDR2 is YFSETQ. CDR3 size: 16 residues. Trimming removed 7 bases at V and 2 bases at J, with 19 bases between.

The CDR3 DNA sequence: TGTGCCAGCAGGAGGACTAGCACAGATACGCAGTATTTT. It encodes CASRRTSTDTQYF. V usage is TRBV5-4 and J usage is TRBJ2-3; tentatively, D is TRBD2 (5 bases). The CDR3 is 13 amino acids. The germline gives CDR1 SGHNT, CDR2 YYREEE (reference sequence). Trimming shortened V by 5 bases and J by 0 bases, and 7 bases separated the two germline ends. The full variable domain, in which reference TRBV5-4 and TRBJ2-3 provide the parts outside the CDR3, is ETGVTQSPTHLIKTRGQQVTLRCSSQSGHNTVSWYQQALGQGPQFIFQYYREEENGRGNFPPRFSGLQFPNYSSELNVNALELDDSALYLCASRRTSTDTQYFGPGTRLTVL.

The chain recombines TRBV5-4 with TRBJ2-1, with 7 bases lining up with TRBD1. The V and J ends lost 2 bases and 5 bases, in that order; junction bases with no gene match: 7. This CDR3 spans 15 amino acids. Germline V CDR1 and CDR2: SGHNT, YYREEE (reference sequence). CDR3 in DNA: TGTGCCAGCAGCTTACTAGGGGGCAGGGACAATGAGCAGTTCTTC. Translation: CASSLLGGRDNEQFF.

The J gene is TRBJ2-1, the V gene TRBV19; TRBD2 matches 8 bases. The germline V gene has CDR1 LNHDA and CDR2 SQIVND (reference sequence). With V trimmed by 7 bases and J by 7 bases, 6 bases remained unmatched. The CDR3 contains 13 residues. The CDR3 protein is CASTTTSGNEQFF. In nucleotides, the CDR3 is TGTGCCAGTACCACAACTAGCGGAAATGAGCAGTTCTTC.

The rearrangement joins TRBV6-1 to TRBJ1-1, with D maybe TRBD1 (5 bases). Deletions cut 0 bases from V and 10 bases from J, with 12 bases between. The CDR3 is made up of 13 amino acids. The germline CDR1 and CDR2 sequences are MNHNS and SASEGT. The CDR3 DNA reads TGTGCCAGCAGTGAAGCCGGGCAGGGAGGAGCTTTCTTT. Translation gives CASSEAGQGGAFF.

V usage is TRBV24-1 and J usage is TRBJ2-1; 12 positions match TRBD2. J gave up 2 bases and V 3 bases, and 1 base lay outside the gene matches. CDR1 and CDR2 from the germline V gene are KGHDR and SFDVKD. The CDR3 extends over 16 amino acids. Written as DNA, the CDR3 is TGTGCCACCAGTGATCTAGCGGGGGGGGCCTACAATGAGCAGTTCTTC. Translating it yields CATSDLAGGAYNEQFF.

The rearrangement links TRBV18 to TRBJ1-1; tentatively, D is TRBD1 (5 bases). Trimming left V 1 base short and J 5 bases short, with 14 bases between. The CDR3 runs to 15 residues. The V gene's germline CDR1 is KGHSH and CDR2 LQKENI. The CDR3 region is CASSPQGRLETEAFF. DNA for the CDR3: TGTGCCAGCTCACCACAGGGGCGCCTAGAGACTGAAGCTTTCTTT. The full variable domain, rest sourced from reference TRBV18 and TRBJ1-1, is NAGVMQNPRHLVRRRGQEARLRCSPMKGHSHVYWYRQLPEEGLKFMVYLQKENIIDESGMPKERFSAEFPKEGPSILRIQQVVRGDSAAYFCASSPQGRLETEAFFGQGTRLTVV.

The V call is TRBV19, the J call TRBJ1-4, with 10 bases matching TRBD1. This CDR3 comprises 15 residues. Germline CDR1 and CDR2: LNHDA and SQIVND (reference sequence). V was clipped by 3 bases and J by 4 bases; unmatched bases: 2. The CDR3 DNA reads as TGTGCCAGTAGTATGGACAGGGGGAATAATGAAAAACTGTTTTTT. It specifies CASSMDRGNNEKLFF. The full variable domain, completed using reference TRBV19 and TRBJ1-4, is DGGITQSPKYLFRKEGQNVTLSCEQNLNHDAMYWYRQDPGQGLRLIYYSQIVNDFQKGDIAEGYSVSREKKESFPLTVTSAQKNPTAFYLCASSMDRGNNEKLFFGSGTQLSVL.

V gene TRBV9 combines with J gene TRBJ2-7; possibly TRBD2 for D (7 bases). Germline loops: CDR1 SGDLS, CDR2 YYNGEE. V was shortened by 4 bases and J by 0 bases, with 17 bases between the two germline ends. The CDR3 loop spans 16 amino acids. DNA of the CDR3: TGTGCCAGCAGCCCCCCGGAGGGGGGGGCCTCCTACGAGCAGTACTTC. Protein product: CASSPPEGGASYEQYF.

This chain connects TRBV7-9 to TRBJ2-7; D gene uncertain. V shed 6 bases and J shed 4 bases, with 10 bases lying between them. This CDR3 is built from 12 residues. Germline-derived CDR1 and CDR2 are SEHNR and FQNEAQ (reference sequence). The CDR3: CASSSTDYEQYF. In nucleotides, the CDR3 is TGTGCCAGCAGTTCGACTGATTACGAGCAGTACTTC.

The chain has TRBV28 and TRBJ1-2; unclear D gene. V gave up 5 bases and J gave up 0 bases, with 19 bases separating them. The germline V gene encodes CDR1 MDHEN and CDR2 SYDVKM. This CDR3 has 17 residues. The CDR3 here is CASSITWAGSSNYGYTF. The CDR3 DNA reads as TGTGCCAGCAGTATCACATGGGCAGGCTCATCTAACTATGGCTACACCTTC.

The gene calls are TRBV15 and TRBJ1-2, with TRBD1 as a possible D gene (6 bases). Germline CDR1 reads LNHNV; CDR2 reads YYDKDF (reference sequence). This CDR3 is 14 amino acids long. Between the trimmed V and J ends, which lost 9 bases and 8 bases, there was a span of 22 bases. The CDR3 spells CATTLQGSLYGYTF. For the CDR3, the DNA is TGTGCCACGACGTTACAGGGCAGCCTTTACGGCTACACCTTC.

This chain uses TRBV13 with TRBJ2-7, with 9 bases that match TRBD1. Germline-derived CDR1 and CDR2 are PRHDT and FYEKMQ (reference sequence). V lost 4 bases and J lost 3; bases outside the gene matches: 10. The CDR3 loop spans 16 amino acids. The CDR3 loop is CASSSGTGGYVYEQYF. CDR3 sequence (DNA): TGTGCCAGCAGCTCTGGTACAGGGGGCTACGTCTACGAGCAGTACTTC.

CDR3 DNA sequence: TGTGCCAGCAGCTTTGTGCCCGGGGACTGCAATGAGCAGTTCTTC. It translates to CASSFVPGDCNEQFF. The genes are TRBV5-6 and TRBJ2-1; tentatively, D is TRBD2 (6 bases). The CDR3 extends over 15 amino acids. Per the germline V gene, CDR1 is SGHDT and CDR2 is YYEEEE. V was cut by 2 bases and J by 6 bases, with 15 bases left in between.